The source of this TCR beta chain is a study of T cell responses to AZD1222 COVID-19 vaccine. The table came from immunoSEQ multiplex PCR; TCRdb's copy has only in-frame clones and leaves some out. Of about 98,000 clones in the sample, 70% to 90% were seen once. Study-wide results and limits: Repertoire sampling was restricted to post-peak T cell response timepoints.

V dropped 7 bases and J dropped 3; count of bases not matched to a gene: 4. This CDR3 region has 15 residues. Germline V CDR1 and CDR2: WSHSY, SAAADI. A remark on this clone: Its antigen is unidentified.

The chain couples TRBV10-2 to TRBJ2-1, with 12 bases that match TRBD2. Sequencing used peripheral blood, obtained on day 0 of AZD1222 vaccination. This TCR was sampled from an adult in good health. The CDR3 region has the DNA TGCGCCAGCAACTGGGGACTAGCGGGCTACAATGAGCAGTTCTTC. Protein sequence: CASNWGLAGYNEQFF.